This T cell receptor (beta chain) is drawn from a study of T cells in Graves' hyperthyroidism and ophthalmopathy (dated by TCRdb to the late 2010s). About the full investigation: Peripheral blood samples were taken at initial diagnosis, before any treatment was given. TCR V-J signatures able to tell the groups apart were searched for in a discovery cohort of more than 90 patients, of whom more than 40 had Graves' ophthalmopathy and more than 55 had stable Graves' hyperthyroidism. Whether ophthalmopathy could be predicted prospectively was tested in an independent validation cohort made up of 18 to 20 hyperthyroidism patients plus 17 patients who later progressed to ophthalmopathy. The approximately 95 discovery patients were divided at random into training and test sets in a 7:3 ratio. In roughly six Graves' hyperthyroidism patients, the study also compared T-cell repertoires from thyroid tissue with T-cell repertoires from blood. After blood sampling, hyperthyroidism patients were treated with methimazole at a starting dose of 30 mg daily, and ophthalmopathy patients were treated with high-dose intravenous methylprednisolone. The paper reports TCR Vbeta CDR3 sequencing of 135 peripheral blood samples: under 45 ophthalmopathy, under 85 hyperthyroidism and 17 progressor patients.

The TCR beta CDR3 regions were amplified from RNA transcripts. A first-round RT-PCR of the TCR CDR3 used the HTBI primer set with the Qiagen OneStep RT-PCR kit. The libraries were constructed in a second round of multiplex PCR and then size-selected and purified. Sequencing of the libraries was done on an Illumina HiSeq2000 using paired-end 100 bp reads. The authors' pipeline ran thus. Raw data were processed with SOAPnuke, discarding reads with adapters, uncalled bases, mean Phred below 15, or no exact constant-primer or identifier match. COPE v1.2.5 was used to merge the high-quality paired reads, and each unique nucleotide sequence was defined as a clonotype. MiTCR v1.1 was used to align the clonotypes against IMGT TRBV, TRBD and TRBJ reference segments. The analysis was restricted to V-J combinations with a frequency above 0.0001, which together covered around 99% of the repertoires. The TCS score was defined as F50 (clonal expansion) divided by E x V (chaos), with BLOSUM62-based TCRdist calculated between CDR3 peptides within each V-J. Welch's t-statistics and random forest reduced 514 V-J features to roughly 13, which were used in a naive Bayes classifier (R e1071). TCRdb took the public reads, trimmed them with fastp at Q25, ran MiXCR for clone calling and kept in-frame beta chains. Each record represents a unique CDR3 protein, reported with the most common genes and DNA among its rows. TCRdb assigned the V and J calls; the authors' analysis was not used. The sample table holds about 350,000 distinct CDR3 sequences, of which 14% were seen once. Approximately 25% of the sample comes from the top ten.

Comment on this clonotype: The antigen it binds to is not known. Base qualities were left out, and no much larger clone turns up one base away.

The CDR3 starts with the cysteine, ends with the phenylalanine, and has 13 residues. CDR3 DNA is the only sequence kept; it has 39 bases, read in frame from the first base. The CDR1 and CDR2 encoded by the germline V gene are MNHNS and SASEGT. V is pared back by 4 bases and J by 8 bases, with 14 bases lying between the germline termini. What the work shows at the level of the full study, not this receptor alone: A model built on a 13 V-J signature distinguished ophthalmopathy from stable hyperthyroidism, reaching around 87% sensitivity and about 81% specificity in cross-validation and 80%/75% in testing. No statistical method was used to fix the sample size in advance, and group allocation was not hidden from the investigators. In validation, the model predicted progression to ophthalmopathy a median of about 6.8 months before onset, with approximately 70% sensitivity and just under 75% specificity. Most expanded thyroid clonotypes (frequency above 0.001) were also found in blood, which suggests that blood repertoires may mirror thyroid immune responses.

A patient counted as having stable Graves' hyperthyroidism if no progression to ophthalmopathy occurred over 18 months of follow-up. Hyperthyroidism patients were aged 18 to 65 years and newly diagnosed, with disease duration of less than 2 months. Any patient with an uncontrolled infection, another autoimmune disease, pregnancy or lactation was excluded. Diagnoses were based on clinical symptoms, serum thyroxine and TRAb, thyroid ultrasound and orbital computed tomography. PBMCs were separated from about 10 ml of fresh peripheral blood using Ficoll-Paque density gradient centrifugation. Total RNA was extracted using Trizol reagent, and RNA quality was assessed on an Agilent 2100 Bioanalyzer.

The V gene is TRBV6-1 and the J gene is TRBJ1-2; the D gene lacks a confident call. The sequenced material came from blood. This receptor was taken from a woman under 40 with Graves' hyperthyroidism. The bases read TGTGCCAGCAGTGCCGGGAGGACGGGAGGCTACACCTTC. It translates as CASSAGRTGGYTF.